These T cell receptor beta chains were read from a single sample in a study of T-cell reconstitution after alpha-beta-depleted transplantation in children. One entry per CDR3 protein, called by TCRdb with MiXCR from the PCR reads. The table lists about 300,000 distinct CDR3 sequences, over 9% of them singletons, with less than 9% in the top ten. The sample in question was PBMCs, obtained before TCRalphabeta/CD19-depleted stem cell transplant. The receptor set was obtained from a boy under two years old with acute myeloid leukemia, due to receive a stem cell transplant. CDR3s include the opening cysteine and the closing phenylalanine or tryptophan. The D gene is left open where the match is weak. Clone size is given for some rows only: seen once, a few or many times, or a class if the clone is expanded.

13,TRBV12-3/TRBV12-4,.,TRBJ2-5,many,CASRGSSQETQYF,TGTGCCAGCAGGGGGTCCAGTCAAGAGACCCAGTACTTC
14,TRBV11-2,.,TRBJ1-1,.,CASSVSGTDTEAFF,TGTGCCAGCAGCGTCTCCGGGACGGACACTGAAGCTTTCTTT
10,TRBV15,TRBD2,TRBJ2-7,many,CANIAGEQYF,TGTGCCAACATAGCGGGCGAGCAGTACTTC
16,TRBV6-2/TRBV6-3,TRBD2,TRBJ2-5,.,CASSTPGLAGEETQYF,TGTGCCAGCAGTACCCCCGGACTAGCGGGAGAAGAGACCCAGTACTTC
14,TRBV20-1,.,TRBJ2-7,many,CSAREGPRAYEQYF,TGCAGTGCTAGAGAAGGGCCTAGAGCCTACGAGCAGTACTTC
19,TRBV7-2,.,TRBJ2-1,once,CASSLAQGRGFRSYNEQFF,TGTGCCAGCAGCTTAGCTCAAGGACGAGGGTTTCGCTCCTACAATGAGCAGTTCTTC
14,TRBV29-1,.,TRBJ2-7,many,CSVESSGPHYEQYF,TGCAGCGTTGAGTCCTCCGGACCTCACTACGAGCAGTACTTC
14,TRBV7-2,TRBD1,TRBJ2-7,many,CASSSGTGPYEQYF,TGTGCCAGCAGCTCAGGGACAGGTCCCTACGAGCAGTACTTC
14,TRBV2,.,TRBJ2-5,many,CASSRRAAQETQYF,TGTGCCAGCAGTCGGAGGGCAGCCCAAGAGACCCAGTACTTC
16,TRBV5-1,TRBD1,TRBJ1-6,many,CASSGTGSAYNSPLHF,TGCGCCAGCAGCGGGACAGGAAGCGCCTATAATTCACCCCTCCACTTT
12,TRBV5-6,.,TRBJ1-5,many,CASSYPGGPQHF,TGTGCCAGCAGCTACCCTGGCGGCCCCCAGCATTTT
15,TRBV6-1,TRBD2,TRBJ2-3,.,CASRKRLAGTDTQYF,TGTGCCAGCAGAAAGAGACTAGCGGGCACAGATACGCAGTATTTT
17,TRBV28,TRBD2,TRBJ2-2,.,CASSSPPSGRNTGELFF,TGTGCCAGCAGTTCACCCCCTAGCGGGAGGAACACCGGGGAGCTGTTTTTT
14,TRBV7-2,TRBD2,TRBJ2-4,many,CASSRDYGENIQYF,TGTGCCAGCAGCCGGGACTACGGGGAAAACATTCAGTACTTC
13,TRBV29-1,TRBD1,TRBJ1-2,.,CSVGRTGADGYTF,TGCAGCGTTGGGAGGACAGGGGCAGATGGCTACACCTTC
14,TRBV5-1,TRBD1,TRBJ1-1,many,CASSYAGTGFEAFF,TGCGCCAGCAGCTACGCCGGGACAGGGTTTGAAGCTTTCTTT
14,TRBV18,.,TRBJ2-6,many,CASSPTSGANVLTF,TGCGCCAGCAGCCCTACCTCTGGGGCCAACGTCCTGACTTTC
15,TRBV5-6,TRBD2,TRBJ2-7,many,CASSSGLAISYEQYF,TGTGCCAGCAGCTCGGGACTAGCGATCTCCTACGAGCAGTACTTC